This T cell receptor (beta chain) was profiled in a study of cytomegalovirus exposure and HLA in healthy donors. Study at large: As an earlier analysis found, about 190 million T cells yielded approximately 110 million unique TCR beta sequences.

The study, taken as a whole, reports: Researchers reported from a later analysis that most CMV-associated TCR beta chains appeared HLA-restricted. In a later analysis, at a false discovery rate of 0.05, roughly 17,000 TCR beta sequences matched HLA alleles. The investigators catalogued 150 to 200 TCR beta chains as cytomegalovirus-associated.

V was trimmed by 1 base and J by 4 bases, leaving 11 bases between them. Germline loops: CDR1 MGHRA, CDR2 YSYEKL. This CDR3 comprises 15 residues. As for this clone: What it binds is not known.

The PCR was carried out with 60 Vbeta primers and 13 Jbeta primers. Method: immunoSEQ multiplex PCR; TCRdb's copy keeps in-frame clones and lacks some. Of approximately 75,000 clones detected, 70% to 85% appear once; the ten largest clones hold 18%. The receptor was isolated from a man between 65 and 85 years old in good health and CMV-seropositive. The rearrangement uses TRBV4-1 and TRBJ2-1; maybe TRBD2 (6 bases). What was sequenced was PBMCs. The CDR3 spells CASSQALAPYNEQFF. Written as DNA, the CDR3 is TGCGCCAGCAGCCAAGCACTAGCCCCATACAATGAGCAGTTCTTC.